These T cell receptor beta chains were read from a single sample in a study of T cells in Graves' hyperthyroidism and ophthalmopathy. A single record per CDR3 protein comes from TCRdb applying MiXCR to the multiplex PCR reads. The table includes some 500,000 distinct CDR3 sequences, approximately 25% detected once. Sequenced material: blood. The receptors originated from a woman aged 25-40 years with Graves' ophthalmopathy. Each CDR3 is given with its conserved first and last residue. The D gene is left open where the match is weak. The listing skips clone size in some rows; elsewhere it reads once, few, many or a size class.

CDR3 | DNA | J | V | size | length | D
CASSRSLETQYF | TGTGCCAGCAGCCGATCTCTAGAGACCCAGTACTTC | TRBJ2-5 | TRBV7-9 | many | 12 | .
CAISKTGTGTGGDLAFF | TGTGCCATCAGCAAGACGGGTACCGGGACAGGGGGCGATTTAGCTTTCTTT | TRBJ1-1 | TRBV10-3 | many | 17 | TRBD1
CASSSGGPPAGQPQHF | TGTGCCAGCAGCTCAGGGGGACCACCAGCAGGTCAGCCCCAGCATTTT | TRBJ1-5 | TRBV7-6 | . | 16 | TRBD1
CASSADPGGYSNQPQHF | TGTGCCAGCAGTGCCGATCCTGGGGGATACAGCAATCAGCCCCAGCATTTT | TRBJ1-5 | TRBV6-1 | many | 17 | .
CASSLGTGTRETQYF | TGTGCCAGCAGCTTAGGCACCGGGACAAGGGAGACCCAGTACTTC | TRBJ2-5 | TRBV7-9 | many | 15 | .
CASSASLAGATGELFF | TGTGCCAGCAGTGCCTCACTAGCGGGGGCCACCGGGGAGCTGTTTTTT | TRBJ2-2 | TRBV6-2/TRBV6-3 | many | 16 | TRBD2
CASRRDRTYEQYF | TGTGCCAGTAGGAGGGACAGGACCTACGAGCAGTACTTC | TRBJ2-7 | TRBV19 | once | 13 | TRBD1
CASSLGGGWRNTEAFF | TGCGCCAGCAGCTTGGGCGGAGGTTGGCGGAACACTGAAGCTTTCTTT | TRBJ1-1 | TRBV5-1 | many | 16 | .
CATSREETDIPYEQYF | TGTGCCACCAGCAGAGAAGAGACAGACATCCCCTACGAGCAGTACTTC | TRBJ2-7 | TRBV15 | many | 16 | .
CASSFNLAGLTYEQYF | TGTGCCAGCAGTTTCAATTTGGCAGGGCTGACCTACGAGCAGTACTTC | TRBJ2-7 | TRBV28 | . | 16 | .
CASSQVGAPEGFYGYTF | TGTGCCAGCAGCCAAGTCGGGGCCCCGGAGGGATTCTATGGCTACACCTTC | TRBJ1-2 | TRBV14 | many | 17 | .
CASSALAGGNTDTQYF | TGTGCCAGCAGCGCACTAGCGGGGGGAAACACAGATACGCAGTATTTT | TRBJ2-3 | TRBV9 | many | 16 | TRBD2
CASTPPTVTTELNTEAFF | TGTGCCAGCACCCCCCCGACAGTCACCACGGAACTGAACACTGAAGCTTTCTTT | TRBJ1-1 | TRBV6-2/TRBV6-3 | few | 18 | .
CASSSPKTGMYEQYF | TGTGCCAGCAGCTCACCTAAGACAGGGATGTACGAGCAGTACTTC | TRBJ2-7 | TRBV6-1 | . | 15 | TRBD1
CATSDAGQPSGGAGTGELFF | TGTGCCACCAGTGATGCTGGACAGCCGAGCGGGGGGGCTGGCACCGGGGAGCTGTTTTTT | TRBJ2-2 | TRBV24-1 | few | 20 | TRBD2
CASTQGLAGTGELFF | TGTGCCAGCACTCAGGGACTAGCGGGCACCGGGGAGCTGTTTTTT | TRBJ2-2 | TRBV12-3/TRBV12-4 | . | 15 | TRBD2
CASRRTGGSFRQYF | TGTGCCAGCAGACGTACAGGGGGGAGTTTTCGGCAGTACTTC | TRBJ2-7 | TRBV28 | . | 14 | TRBD1
CATTRDLGGNTIYF | TGTGCCACAACCCGGGACCTCGGAGGAAACACCATATATTTT | TRBJ1-3 | TRBV6-2/TRBV6-3 | . | 14 | .
CASSPPWQGIGEAFF | TGTGCCAGCTCACCACCGTGGCAGGGTATTGGTGAAGCTTTCTTT | TRBJ1-1 | TRBV18 | many | 15 | .
CASSALTGAGETQYF | TGTGCCAGCAGCGCTCTGACAGGGGCGGGGGAGACCCAGTACTTC | TRBJ2-5 | TRBV12-3/TRBV12-4 | few | 15 | TRBD1
CAGSPQGRTSYILEQYF | TGTGCCGGTAGTCCCCAGGGGCGGACTAGCTACATTCTCGAGCAGTACTTC | TRBJ2-7 | TRBV19 | . | 17 | TRBD2
CASSNQGQHQPQHF | TGTGCCAGCAGTAACCAGGGACAGCATCAGCCCCAGCATTTT | TRBJ1-5 | TRBV12-3/TRBV12-4 | . | 14 | TRBD1